Shown below are 21 T cell receptor beta chains from a single sample sequenced in a study of vaccination and CD4 T cells after COVID-19. MiXCR was run by TCRdb on the PCR reads, yielding one entry per CDR3 protein. The sample lists 26,000 or so distinct CDR3 sequences; about 50% were seen once. As for time point: late sampling 161 to 241 days after vaccination in a few convalescent patients. Sequenced here: CD4+ T cells from blood, sampled about 7 months after SARS-CoV-2 vaccination. These receptors were taken from a human donor who had recovered from COVID-19.

The rearrangement links TRBV7-8 to TRBJ2-7, with D possibly matching TRBD1 (5 bases). V was pared by 6 bases and J by 1 base, with 13 bases between. From germline, CDR1 is SGHVS and CDR2 FQNEAQ. The CDR3 has 14 amino acids. The CDR3 nucleotides are TGTGCCAGCAGTTCAGGGCCCCTATCCTACGAGCAGTACTTC. As protein: CASSSGPLSYEQYF.

The chain carries TRBV2 and TRBJ2-2, with 7 nucleotides matching TRBD2. Per germline, CDR1 SNHLY and CDR2 FYNNEI. This CDR3 has 17 residues. The trim removed 3 bases at V and 3 bases at J, leaving 10 bases unmatched. CDR3 sequence reads: CASSDRGRALYTGELFF. The CDR3 nucleotides are TGTGCCAGCAGTGACCGGGGGAGGGCCTTGTACACCGGGGAGCTGTTTTTT.

In its sample, this clonotype was seen a few times. The rearrangement links TRBV6-1 to TRBJ2-3, with 9 positions matching TRBD2. Germline CDR1 and CDR2: MNHNS and SASEGT. After removal of 4 bases from V and 0 bases from J, the junction contained 2 bases not matched to a gene. This CDR3 is built from 15 residues. The CDR3 nucleotides are TGTGCCAGCAGTGTCACTAGCGGGAGCACAGATACGCAGTATTTT. It specifies CASSVTSGSTDTQYF.

This clonotype was seen more than once but under ten times. This chain uses TRBV28 with TRBJ1-1; 9 nucleotides match TRBD1. The CDR3 runs 14 residues. The junction had 5 bases not matched to a gene; V was cut back by 4 bases and J by 5 bases. Germline CDR1 MDHEN, CDR2 SYDVKM. CDR3 amino acids: CASSWRTGETEAFF. The CDR3 bases are TGTGCCAGCAGTTGGAGGACAGGGGAGACTGAAGCTTTCTTT.

This clonotype was counted between two and nine times. The chain recombines TRBV5-8 with TRBJ2-5, with TRBD2 matching 10 bases. Germline V gene lookup returns CDR1 SGHTS and CDR2 YDEGEE. This CDR3 has 17 amino acids. V shed 0 bases and J 3 bases; nucleotides not matched to a gene: 8. CDR3 sequence reads: CASSLVRFLAGEETQYF. The CDR3 region has the DNA TGTGCCAGCAGCTTGGTTCGTTTCCTAGCGGGAGAAGAGACCCAGTACTTC.

This chain uses TRBV6-2 or TRBV6-3 with TRBJ2-5; perhaps TRBD1 as D (6 bases). Per germline, CDR1 MNHEY and CDR2 SVGEGT. Trimming shortened V by 1 base and J by 4 bases, and 7 bases separated the two germline ends. This CDR3 region has 13 residues. The CDR3 coding sequence is TGTGCCAGCAGTTACTACAGGGCAGAGACCCAGTACTTC. Translating it yields CASSYYRAETQYF.

V usage is TRBV7-9 and J usage is TRBJ2-1; D is unclear. Between the trimmed V and J ends, which lost 1 base and 1 base, there was a span of 8 bases. Germline V gene sequence: CDR1 SEHNR, CDR2 FQNEAQ (reference sequence). There are 15 residues in the CDR3. The CDR3 nucleotides are TGTGCCAGCAGCTTAGGTAGGGCGTCCTACAATGAGCAGTTCTTC. Translation: CASSLGRASYNEQFF.

In this sample, this clonotype turned up a few times. The rearrangement joins TRBV19 to TRBJ1-1, with TRBD1 matching over 7 bases. CDR1 is LNHDA, CDR2 SQIVND, per germline (reference sequence). The length of the CDR3 is 12 residues. V shed 8 bases and J 3 bases; nucleotides not matched to a gene: 3. The CDR3 DNA is TGTGCCAGTGGGGACAGATACACTGAAGCTTTCTTT. Translated: CASGDRYTEAFF.

This chain joins TRBV4-2 and TRBJ2-3; D not certain. Germline CDR1 LGHNA, CDR2 YNFKEQ. V lost 7 bases to trimming and J lost 0 bases, with 11 bases between them. The CDR3 spans 14 residues. The CDR3 loop reads CASTPGFSTDTQYF. The CDR3 nucleotides read TGTGCCAGCACCCCCGGCTTTAGCACAGATACGCAGTATTTT.

The V and J genes are TRBV7-2 and TRBJ2-1; no definite D call. This CDR3 contains 15 residues. The germline CDR1 and CDR2 sequences are SGHTA and FQGNSA. V was shortened by 5 bases and J by 9 bases, with 20 bases between the two germline ends. The CDR3: CASSPMWQQAAEQFF. CDR3 nucleotide sequence: TGTGCCAGCAGCCCAATGTGGCAGCAGGCGGCTGAGCAGTTCTTC.

This clonotype occurred a few times. The chain recombines TRBV20-1 with TRBJ1-1, with TRBD1 matching over 8 bases. The junction had 7 bases not matched to a gene; V was cut back by 2 bases and J by 5 bases. Germline V gene sequence: CDR1 DFQATT, CDR2 SNEGSKA (reference sequence). The CDR3 loop spans 14 amino acids. The CDR3 DNA sequence: TGCAGTGCTAGACAGGGGGCTCGGGAGACTGAAGCTTTCTTT. This gives the protein CSARQGARETEAFF.

This clonotype was observed a handful of times. This chain's CDR3 is CATSRSGTSGYEQYF. CDR3 in DNA: TGTGCCACCAGCAGATCCGGGACAAGCGGATACGAGCAGTACTTC. The V gene is TRBV15, the J gene TRBJ2-7; TRBD1 is a possible D gene (6 bases). V was shortened by 2 bases and J by 4 bases, with 15 bases between the two germline ends. CDR3 length equals 15 residues. Germline-derived CDR1 and CDR2 are LNHNV and YYDKDF (reference sequence). Full variable domain (missing parts from reference TRBV15 and TRBJ2-7): DAMVIQNPRYQVTQFGKPVTLSCSQTLNHNVMYWYQQKSSQAPKLLFHYYDKDFNNEADTPDNFQSRRPNTSFCFLDIRSPGLGDTAMYLCATSRSGTSGYEQYFGPGTRLTVT.

The chain uses TRBV28 and TRBJ1-2; TRBD1 matches at 8 bases. The CDR3 runs to 17 residues. Trimming at V came to 4 bases and at J to 5 bases, leaving 15 bases not matched to a gene. The germline gives CDR1 MDHEN, CDR2 SYDVKM. CDR3 loop: CASSSIPSGQGPYGYTF. The CDR3 bases are TGTGCCAGCAGTTCAATTCCATCAGGACAGGGTCCATATGGCTACACCTTC.

The chain employs TRBV27 and TRBJ2-5; the match to TRBD1 covers 9 bases. Germline V CDR1 and CDR2: MNHEY, SMNVEV (reference sequence). The CDR3 spans 17 residues. The junction had 13 bases not matched to a gene; V was cut back by 3 bases and J by 5 bases. The CDR3 region is CASSFLAPQGAGETQYF. The CDR3 bases are TGTGCCAGCAGTTTCCTTGCGCCACAGGGGGCCGGTGAGACCCAGTACTTC.

The rearrangement joins TRBV4-1 to TRBJ2-5; 8 bases agree with TRBD2. With 4 bases clipped from V and 5 bases from J, the junction kept 9 bases outside the gene matches. Germline V gene sequence: CDR1 MGHRA, CDR2 YSYEKL. The CDR3 sequence is 15 residues long. The CDR3 nucleotides are TGCGCCAGCAGCCGTACTAGCGGAGGGGGGGAGACCCAGTACTTC. Its translation is CASSRTSGGGETQYF.

The chain employs TRBV20-1 and TRBJ2-1; TRBD2 matches 9 bases. Germline V lookup: CDR1 DFQATT, CDR2 SNEGSKA (reference sequence). The CDR3 sequence is 15 residues long. With V trimmed by 5 bases and J by 7 bases, 12 bases remained unmatched. The CDR3 loop reads CSAQTNSGRQNEQFF. CDR3 nucleotides: TGCAGTGCTCAGACGAATAGCGGGAGACAGAATGAGCAGTTCTTC.

There are a few counts of this clonotype. The chain carries TRBV20-1 and TRBJ1-2; D may be TRBD1 (5 bases). This CDR3 has 12 residues. The V gene lost 4 bases and the J gene lost 7 bases, with 13 bases spanning the gap. In germline, CDR1 is DFQATT, CDR2 SNEGSKA (reference sequence). The CDR3 reads CSATGGQVGYTF. CDR3 nucleotides: TGCAGTGCTACGGGAGGACAAGTTGGCTACACCTTC.

This clonotype was seen a handful of times. The chain employs TRBV7-8 and TRBJ2-5; tentatively, D is TRBD1 (5 bases). There are 16 residues in the CDR3. The germline gives CDR1 SGHVS, CDR2 FQNEAQ. V was clipped by 2 bases and J by 5 bases, with 18 bases between them. DNA for the CDR3: TGTGCCAGCAGCTTAAGTGCAGGGTCCGGTGTGGAGACCCAGTACTTC. This codes for CASSLSAGSGVETQYF.

Turning to this clonotype: The junction and the germline gene differ at one end; a read error may be behind it. V usage is TRBV5-3 and J usage is TRBJ2-5; the D is unclear. TRBV5-3 is marked as an open reading frame, function uncertain. The length of the CDR3 is 16 residues. CDR3 bases: TGTGCCAGCAGCTTTTTCTGGCTCGATACTAAAGAGACCCAGTACTTC. This encodes CASSFFWLDTKETQYF.

The chain links TRBV20-1 to TRBJ1-4, with D unclear. Germline lookup yields CDR1 DFQATT and CDR2 SNEGSKA (reference sequence). The length of the CDR3 is 15 residues. The ends were cut back, 6 bases at V and 8 bases at J, with 22 bases in the middle. The CDR3 bases are TGCAGTGCCGGAGTCGCGACGGACGGCGACGAAAAACTGTTTTTT. This codes for CSAGVATDGDEKLFF.

This chain connects TRBV6-4 to TRBJ2-1; 7 bases map to TRBD1. CDR3 length: 14 residues. The V segment lost 5 bases and the J segment 6 bases; nucleotides outside the gene matches: 7. The germline V gene encodes CDR1 MRHNA and CDR2 SNTAGT. CDR3 sequence (DNA): TGTGCCAGCAGTTTAAACAGGGGAGTCAATGAGCAGTTCTTC. Translating gives CASSLNRGVNEQFF.